The rows below give T cell receptor beta chains drawn from one sample of a study of blood T cell repertoires in COVID-19. Sequenced by immunoSEQ multiplex PCR; TCRdb stores in-frame clones only, minus some. The repertoire includes about 180,000 clones, approximately 90% of them detected once, and approximately 2.9% sits in the top ten. The sequenced material came from peripheral blood. The receptors stem from a woman in her twenties or thirties with active or convalescent COVID-19. Both conserved end residues are part of each CDR3. D genes are given only for firm matches. Expanded clones are given a class, and other clones once, few, many or no size at all.

size: NA
D: TRBD1
V: TRBV10-1
J: TRBJ2-1
CDR3: CASSDIRDRGSNEQFF
DNA: TGCGCCAGCAGTGACATCCGGGACAGGGGGTCCAATGAGCAGTTCTTC

size: NA
D: TRBD1
V: TRBV2
J: TRBJ1-3
CDR3: CASSKHPGTGIVSGNTIYF
DNA: TGTGCCAGCAGTAAACACCCCGGGACAGGGATCGTCTCTGGAAACACCATATATTTT

size: NA
D: NA
V: TRBV14
J: TRBJ1-1
CDR3: CASSPNAREAFF
DNA: TGTGCCAGCAGCCCTAATGCACGCGAAGCTTTCTTT

size: NA
D: NA
V: TRBV19
J: TRBJ2-5
CDR3: CASSIDRSTRSSETQYF
DNA: TGTGCCAGTAGTATAGATCGGTCAACGCGGAGTTCGGAGACCCAGTACTTC

size: NA
D: NA
V: TRBV5-4
J: TRBJ1-3
CDR3: CASRRGGGNTIYF
DNA: TGTGCCAGCCGGAGAGGGGGTGGAAACACCATATATTTT

size: NA
D: NA
V: TRBV30
J: TRBJ1-2
CDR3: CAWKEWYGYTF
DNA: TGTGCCTGGAAGGAGTGGTATGGCTACACCTTC

size: NA
D: NA
V: TRBV3-1/TRBV3-2
J: TRBJ1-4
CDR3: CASSRWTAEKLFF
DNA: TGTGCCAGCAGCCGTTGGACAGCCGAAAAACTGTTTTTT

size: NA
D: TRBD2
V: TRBV4-1
J: TRBJ2-1
CDR3: CASSSRGSGSLGGEQFF
DNA: TGCGCCAGCAGCTCCCGGGGTAGCGGGAGCCTCGGTGGTGAGCAGTTCTTC

size: NA
D: TRBD2
V: TRBV11-2
J: TRBJ2-1
CDR3: CASSPGTSGGLYNEQFF
DNA: TGTGCCAGCAGCCCCGGGACTAGCGGGGGCCTATACAATGAGCAGTTCTTC

size: NA
D: TRBD1
V: TRBV4-1
J: TRBJ1-3
CDR3: CASSQVTGGGPGNTIYF
DNA: TGCGCCAGCAGCCAGGTTACAGGGGGCGGCCCTGGAAACACCATATATTTT

size: NA
D: TRBD1
V: TRBV5-8
J: TRBJ1-5
CDR3: CASSPGQPVVIAQHF
DNA: TGTGCCAGCAGCCCGGGACAGCCGGTGGTCATAGCCCAGCATTTT

size: NA
D: TRBD1
V: TRBV4-2
J: TRBJ1-1
CDR3: CASSALTGASEAFF
DNA: TGTGCCAGCAGTGCGTTGACAGGGGCGTCTGAAGCTTTCTTT

size: NA
D: TRBD1
V: TRBV6-5
J: TRBJ1-1
CDR3: CASSYATGGLETEAFF
DNA: TGTGCCAGCAGTTATGCGACAGGGGGCTTGGAGACTGAAGCTTTCTTT

size: NA
D: TRBD2
V: TRBV11-3
J: TRBJ2-1
CDR3: CASSLATSGSYEQFF
DNA: TGTGCCAGCAGCTTAGCCACTAGCGGGAGTTATGAGCAGTTCTTC

size: NA
D: NA
V: TRBV19
J: TRBJ1-2
CDR3: CAITTRDGYTF
DNA: TGTGCCATCACGACAAGAGACGGCTACACCTTC

size: NA
D: NA
V: TRBV19
J: TRBJ2-7
CDR3: CASSTGGGGLGEQYF
DNA: TGTGCCAGTAGTACCGGAGGGGGGGGACTGGGCGAGCAGTACTTC

size: once
D: NA
V: TRBV27
J: TRBJ2-4
CDR3: CASSRFYMLALAKNIQYF
DNA: TGTGCCAGCAGTCGATTCTATATGCTCGCCCTAGCCAAAAACATTCAGTACTTC

size: NA
D: TRBD1
V: TRBV5-4
J: TRBJ1-1
CDR3: CASSPTGVTRGNTEAFF
DNA: TGTGCCAGCAGCCCAACAGGGGTAACGAGGGGGAACACTGAAGCTTTCTTT

size: NA
D: TRBD1
V: TRBV5-1
J: TRBJ2-5
CDR3: CASSFEDREETQYF
DNA: TGCGCCAGCAGCTTTGAAGACAGGGAGGAGACCCAGTACTTC

size: NA
D: TRBD2
V: TRBV25-1
J: TRBJ2-3
CDR3: CASVGLVADTQYF
DNA: TGTGCCAGCGTAGGACTAGTCGCAGATACGCAGTATTTT

size: NA
D: NA
V: TRBV29-1
J: TRBJ1-1
CDR3: CSVEDYGDRGFTEAFF
DNA: TGCAGCGTTGAAGATTACGGGGATAGGGGGTTCACTGAAGCTTTCTTT

size: NA
D: NA
V: TRBV3-1/TRBV3-2
J: TRBJ1-1
CDR3: CASRGGTEAFF
DNA: TGTGCCAGCCGGGGGGGGACTGAAGCTTTCTTT

size: NA
D: NA
V: TRBV28
J: TRBJ1-1
CDR3: CASSFGGFNTEAFF
DNA: TGTGCCAGCAGTTTTGGGGGCTTCAACACTGAAGCTTTCTTT

size: NA
D: NA
V: TRBV27
J: TRBJ1-5
CDR3: CASSRNSQVNQPQHF
DNA: TGTGCCAGCAGTCGTAACAGTCAGGTCAATCAGCCCCAGCATTTT

size: NA
D: TRBD1
V: TRBV18
J: TRBJ2-3
CDR3: CASSRQGNTDTQYF
DNA: TGTGCCAGCTCCCGACAGGGGAACACAGATACGCAGTATTTT

size: NA
D: NA
V: TRBV7-8
J: TRBJ1-2
CDR3: CASSLPSPGDGYTF
DNA: TGTGCCAGCAGCTTACCCTCTCCGGGGGACGGCTACACCTTC

size: NA
D: NA
V: TRBV13
J: TRBJ2-7
CDR3: CASRGVLRGDYEQYF
DNA: TGTGCCAGCAGGGGGGTATTGCGGGGCGACTACGAGCAGTACTTC

size: NA
D: TRBD2
V: TRBV19
J: TRBJ2-1
CDR3: CASSIGGTSGIPRNNEQFF
DNA: TGTGCCAGTAGTATAGGGGGGACTAGCGGGATCCCCAGGAACAATGAGCAGTTCTTC

size: NA
D: TRBD1
V: TRBV28
J: TRBJ1-6
CDR3: CASTLTGTVNNSPLHF
DNA: TGTGCCAGCACTCTAACCGGGACAGTAAATAATTCACCCCTCCACTTT

size: NA
D: TRBD1
V: TRBV5-6
J: TRBJ1-5
CDR3: CASSGTGEQPQHF
DNA: TGTGCCAGCAGTGGGACAGGGGAACAGCCCCAGCATTTT

size: NA
D: NA
V: TRBV11-3
J: TRBJ1-2
CDR3: CASSLVGGYGYTF
DNA: TGTGCCAGCAGCTTAGTAGGGGGCTATGGCTACACCTTC

size: NA
D: TRBD1
V: TRBV10-1
J: TRBJ2-1
CDR3: CASSSGQARGNEQFF
DNA: TGCGCCAGCAGTTCCGGACAGGCGCGCGGCAATGAGCAGTTCTTC

size: once
D: NA
V: TRBV12-3/TRBV12-4
J: TRBJ1-2
CDR3: CASSLSGAGGYTF
DNA: TGTGCCAGCAGTTTAAGCGGGGCCGGGGGCTACACCTTC

size: NA
D: NA
V: TRBV2
J: TRBJ2-3
CDR3: CASRGAGASTDTQYF
DNA: TGTGCCAGCAGGGGGGCGGGAGCTAGCACAGATACGCAGTATTTT

size: NA
D: NA
V: TRBV3-1/TRBV3-2
J: TRBJ2-2
CDR3: CASSQETSLFGGELFF
DNA: TGTGCCAGCAGCCAAGAAACTAGCCTATTTGGCGGGGAGCTGTTTTTT

size: once
D: TRBD2
V: TRBV19
J: TRBJ2-7
CDR3: CASSTGPGLAGEAHEQYF
DNA: TGTGCCAGTAGTACTGGGCCGGGACTAGCGGGAGAGGCACACGAGCAGTACTTC

size: once
D: NA
V: TRBV18
J: TRBJ1-4
CDR3: CASSPVSGSTNEKLFF
DNA: TGTGCCAGCTCACCCGTCTCGGGGTCAACTAATGAAAAACTGTTTTTT